In this sample, the clone carrying this T cell receptor beta chain turned up once. Its matching antigen is unknown. The data stem from a study of T cells in localized non-small cell lung cancer. Study-level findings and limits: Uninvolved adjacent lung, not tumor, had the highest T cell clonality.

The CDR3 is 17 residues long. In germline, CDR1 is MNHEY, CDR2 SMNVEV (reference sequence). V lost 7 bases to trimming and J lost 5 bases; unmatched junction nucleotides: 14. Profiling relied on immunoSEQ multiplex PCR, and the TCRdb table lists in-frame clones only, not all of them. The sample gives 25,000 to 30,000 clones, roughly 90% of which show up once; 2.8% is in the top ten. The sequence came from a woman between 18 and 50 years old with stage I lung adenocarcinoma. The specimen was peripheral blood, collected before any cancer treatment. The chain uses TRBV27 and TRBJ2-1, with 10 bases aligning to TRBD2. The CDR3, as DNA: TGTGCCAGCACCTCAGGGTGGGGGACTAGCGAACACAATGAGCAGTTCTTC. Its protein product is CASTSGWGTSEHNEQFF.